This paragraph reports one T cell receptor beta chain. Losses at the gene ends were 2 bases for V and 3 bases for J; bases not matched to a gene: 7. CDR1 and CDR2 (germline): SGHDT, YYEEEE. CDR3 length: 15 residues. Original data processing: The assay estimated nucleated cells by amplifying reference gene primers. The assay was immunoSEQ multiplex PCR, and TCRdb's table has in-frame clones only and misses some. V and J calls and clone size are those listed in that table; D and trimming were worked out from the DNA. The repertoire holds more than 250,000 clones, with approximately 84% as singletons. These data originate in a study of blood T cell repertoires in COVID-19. Study details: The study drew acute and convalescent COVID-19 samples from the United States, Italy and Spain. Sources were T cells, B-cell-depleted T cells, or PBMCs; the material itself was cDNA or gDNA.

The receptor's source is a young woman who had recovered from COVID-19. Source material: peripheral blood. The V and J genes are TRBV5-6 and TRBJ2-5, with TRBD1 matching 7 bases. CDR3 in amino acids: CASSLGQELKETQYF. For the CDR3, the DNA is TGTGCCAGCAGCTTAGGACAGGAACTTAAAGAGACCCAGTACTTC.